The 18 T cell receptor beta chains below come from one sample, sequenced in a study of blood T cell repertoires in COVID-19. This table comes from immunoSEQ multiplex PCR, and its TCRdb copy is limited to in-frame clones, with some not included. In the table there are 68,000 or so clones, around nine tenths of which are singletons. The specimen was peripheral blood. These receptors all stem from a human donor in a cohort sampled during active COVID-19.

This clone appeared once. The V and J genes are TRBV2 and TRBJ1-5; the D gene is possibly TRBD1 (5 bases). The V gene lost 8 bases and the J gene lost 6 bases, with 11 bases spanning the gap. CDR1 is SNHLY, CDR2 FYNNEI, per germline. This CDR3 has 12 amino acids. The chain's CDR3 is CASSRGGQPQHF. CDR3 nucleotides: TGTGCCAGCTCAAGGGGCGGTCAGCCCCAGCATTTT.

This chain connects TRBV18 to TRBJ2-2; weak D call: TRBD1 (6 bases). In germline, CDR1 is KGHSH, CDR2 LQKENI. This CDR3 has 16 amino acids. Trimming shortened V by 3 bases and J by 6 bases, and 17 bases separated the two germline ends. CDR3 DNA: TGTGCCAGCTCACCCGCCGTCCAGGGGCGCGCCGGGGAGCTGTTTTTT. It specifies CASSPAVQGRAGELFF. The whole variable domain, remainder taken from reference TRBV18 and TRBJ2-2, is NAGVMQNPRHLVRRRGQEARLRCSPMKGHSHVYWYRQLPEEGLKFMVYLQKENIIDESGMPKERFSAEFPKEGPSILRIQQVVRGDSAAYFCASSPAVQGRAGELFFGEGSRLTVL.

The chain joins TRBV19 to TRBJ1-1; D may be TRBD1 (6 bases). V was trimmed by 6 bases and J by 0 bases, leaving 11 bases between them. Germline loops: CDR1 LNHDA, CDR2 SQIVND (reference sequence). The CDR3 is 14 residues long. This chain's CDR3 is CASSLQGMNTEAFF. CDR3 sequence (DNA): TGTGCCAGTAGCCTCCAGGGGATGAACACTGAAGCTTTCTTT.

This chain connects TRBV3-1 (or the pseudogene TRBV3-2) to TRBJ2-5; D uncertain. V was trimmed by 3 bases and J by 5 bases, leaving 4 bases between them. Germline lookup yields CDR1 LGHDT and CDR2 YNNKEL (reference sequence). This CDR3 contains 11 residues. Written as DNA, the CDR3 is TGTGCCAGCAGCCAGAGGGAGACCCAGTACTTC. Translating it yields CASSQRETQYF.

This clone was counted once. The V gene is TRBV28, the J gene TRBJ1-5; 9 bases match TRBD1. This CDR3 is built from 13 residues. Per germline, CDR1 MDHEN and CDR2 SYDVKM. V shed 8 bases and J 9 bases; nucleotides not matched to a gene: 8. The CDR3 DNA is TGTGCCAGCGGCCGGGACAGGGCATGGCCCCAGCATTTT. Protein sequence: CASGRDRAWPQHF.

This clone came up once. CDR3 protein: CASSLITTSGWNEQFF. The CDR3 nucleotides are TGTGCCAGCAGCTTAATCACGACTAGCGGCTGGAATGAGCAGTTCTTC. The chain has TRBV7-8 and TRBJ2-1, with 9 bases matching TRBD2. This CDR3 region has 16 residues. From germline, CDR1 is SGHVS and CDR2 FQNEAQ. The V and J ends lost 2 bases and 7 bases, in that order; junction bases with no gene match: 9. Complete variable domain (other parts from reference TRBV7-8 and TRBJ2-1): GAGVSQSPRYKVAKRGQDVALRCDPISGHVSLFWYQQALGQGPEFLTYFQNEAQLDKSGLPSDRFFAERPEGSVSTLKIQRTQQEDSAVYLCASSLITTSGWNEQFFGPGTRLTVL.

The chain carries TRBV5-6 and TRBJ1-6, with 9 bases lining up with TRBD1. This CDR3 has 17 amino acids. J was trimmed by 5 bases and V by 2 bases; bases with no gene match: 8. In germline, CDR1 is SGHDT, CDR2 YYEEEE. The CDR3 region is CASSFVPRTGDNSPLHF. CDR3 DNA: TGTGCCAGCAGCTTCGTTCCCCGGACAGGGGATAATTCACCCCTCCACTTT.

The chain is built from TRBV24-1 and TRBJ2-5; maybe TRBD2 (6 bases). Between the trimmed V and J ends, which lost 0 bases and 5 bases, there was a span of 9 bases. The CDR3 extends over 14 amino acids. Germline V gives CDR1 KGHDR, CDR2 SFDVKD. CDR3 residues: CATSDLGGRETQYF. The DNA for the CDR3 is TGTGCCACCAGTGATTTGGGGGGGAGGGAGACCCAGTACTTC.

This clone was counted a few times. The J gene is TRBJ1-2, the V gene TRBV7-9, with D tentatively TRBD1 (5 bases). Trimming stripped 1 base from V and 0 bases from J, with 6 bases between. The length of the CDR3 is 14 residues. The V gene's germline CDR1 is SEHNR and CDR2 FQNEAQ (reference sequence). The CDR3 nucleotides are TGTGCCAGCAGCTTAGTGACAGCTAACTATGGCTACACCTTC. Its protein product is CASSLVTANYGYTF.

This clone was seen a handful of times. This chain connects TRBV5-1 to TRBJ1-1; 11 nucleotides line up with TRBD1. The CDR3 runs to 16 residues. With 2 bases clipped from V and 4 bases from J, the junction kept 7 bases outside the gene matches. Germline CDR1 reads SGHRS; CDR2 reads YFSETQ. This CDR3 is CASSLIGTGGGTEAFF. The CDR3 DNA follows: TGCGCCAGCAGCTTAATCGGGACAGGGGGAGGCACTGAAGCTTTCTTT.

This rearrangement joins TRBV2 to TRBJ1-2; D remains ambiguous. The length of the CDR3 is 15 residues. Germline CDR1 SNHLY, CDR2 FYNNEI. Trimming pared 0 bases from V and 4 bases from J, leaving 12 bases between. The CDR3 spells CASSEAATRSYGYTF. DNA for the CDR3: TGTGCCAGCAGTGAAGCCGCTACTAGGAGCTATGGCTACACCTTC.

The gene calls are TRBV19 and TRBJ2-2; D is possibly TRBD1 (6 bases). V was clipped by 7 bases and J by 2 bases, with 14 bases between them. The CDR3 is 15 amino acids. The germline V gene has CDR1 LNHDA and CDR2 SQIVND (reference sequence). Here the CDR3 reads CASTTGSANTGELFF. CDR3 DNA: TGTGCCAGTACGACAGGTTCCGCTAACACCGGGGAGCTGTTTTTT.

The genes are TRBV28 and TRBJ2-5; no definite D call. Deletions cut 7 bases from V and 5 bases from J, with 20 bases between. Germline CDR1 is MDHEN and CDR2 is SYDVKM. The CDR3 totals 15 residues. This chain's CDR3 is CASTLHTVGWETQYF. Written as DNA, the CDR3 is TGTGCCAGCACCCTACACACGGTGGGCTGGGAGACCCAGTACTTC.

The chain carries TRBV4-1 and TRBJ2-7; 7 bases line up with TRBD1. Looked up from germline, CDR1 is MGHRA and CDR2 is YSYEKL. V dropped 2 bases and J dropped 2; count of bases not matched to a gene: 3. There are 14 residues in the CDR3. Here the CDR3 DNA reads TGCGCCAGCAGCCAACCGGGACAGCCCTACGAGCAGTACTTC. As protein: CASSQPGQPYEQYF.

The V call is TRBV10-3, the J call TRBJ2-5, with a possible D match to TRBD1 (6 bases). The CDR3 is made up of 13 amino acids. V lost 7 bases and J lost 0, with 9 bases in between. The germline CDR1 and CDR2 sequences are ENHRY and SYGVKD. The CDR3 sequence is CAIKRTDQETQYF. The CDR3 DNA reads TGTGCCATCAAACGGACAGACCAAGAGACCCAGTACTTC.

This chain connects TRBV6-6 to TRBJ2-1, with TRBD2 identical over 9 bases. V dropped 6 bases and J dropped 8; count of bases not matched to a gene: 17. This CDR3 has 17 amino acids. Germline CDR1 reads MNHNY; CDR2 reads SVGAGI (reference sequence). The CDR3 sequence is CASSRNYPRTSEDEQFF. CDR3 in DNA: TGTGCCAGCAGCCGAAATTACCCTCGGACTAGCGAAGATGAGCAGTTCTTC.

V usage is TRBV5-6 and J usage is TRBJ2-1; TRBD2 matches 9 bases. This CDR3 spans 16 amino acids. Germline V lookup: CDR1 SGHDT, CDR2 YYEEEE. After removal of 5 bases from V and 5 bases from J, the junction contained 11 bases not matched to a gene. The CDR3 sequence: CASSFYSGSENNEQFF. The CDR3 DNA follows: TGTGCCAGCAGTTTTTATAGCGGGAGTGAGAACAATGAGCAGTTCTTC. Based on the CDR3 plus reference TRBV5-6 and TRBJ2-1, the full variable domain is DAGVTQSPTHLIKTRGQQVTLRCSPKSGHDTVSWYQQALGQGPQFIFQYYEEEERQRGNFPDRFSGHQFPNYSSELNVNALLLGDSALYLCASSFYSGSENNEQFFGPGTRLTVL.

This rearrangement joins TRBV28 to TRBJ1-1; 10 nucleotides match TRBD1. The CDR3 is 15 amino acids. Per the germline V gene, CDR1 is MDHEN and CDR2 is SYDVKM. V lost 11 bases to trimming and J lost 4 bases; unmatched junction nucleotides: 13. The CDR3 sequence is CAGVDRGGSGTEAFF. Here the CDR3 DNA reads TGTGCCGGCGTGGACAGGGGGGGATCGGGCACTGAAGCTTTCTTT.